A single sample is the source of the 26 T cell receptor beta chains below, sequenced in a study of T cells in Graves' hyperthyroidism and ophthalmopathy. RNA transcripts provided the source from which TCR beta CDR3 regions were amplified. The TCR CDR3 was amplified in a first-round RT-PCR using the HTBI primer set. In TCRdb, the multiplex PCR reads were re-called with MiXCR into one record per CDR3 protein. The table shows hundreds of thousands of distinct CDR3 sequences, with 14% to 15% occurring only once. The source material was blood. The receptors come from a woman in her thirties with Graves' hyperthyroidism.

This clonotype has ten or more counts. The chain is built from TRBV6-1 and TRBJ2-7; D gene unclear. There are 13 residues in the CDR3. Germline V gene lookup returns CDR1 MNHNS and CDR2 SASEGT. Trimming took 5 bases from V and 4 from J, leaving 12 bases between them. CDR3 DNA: TGTGCCAGCAGTCAGACAACACAATACGAGCAGTACTTC. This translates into CASSQTTQYEQYF.

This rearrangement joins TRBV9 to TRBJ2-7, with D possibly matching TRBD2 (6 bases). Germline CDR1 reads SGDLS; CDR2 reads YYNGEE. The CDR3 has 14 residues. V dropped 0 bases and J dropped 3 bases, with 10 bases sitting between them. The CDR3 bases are TGTGCCAGCAGCGTAGCTGAGACTAGCTACGAGCAGTACTTC. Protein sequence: CASSVAETSYEQYF.

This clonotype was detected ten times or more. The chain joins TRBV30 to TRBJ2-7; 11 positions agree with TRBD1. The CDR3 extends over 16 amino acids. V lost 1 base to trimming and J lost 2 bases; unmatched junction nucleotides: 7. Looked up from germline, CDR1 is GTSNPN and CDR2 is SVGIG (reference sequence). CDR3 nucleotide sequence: TGTGCCTGGAGTGGAGGACAGGGGGCGCCGACCTACGAGCAGTACTTC. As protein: CAWSGGQGAPTYEQYF.

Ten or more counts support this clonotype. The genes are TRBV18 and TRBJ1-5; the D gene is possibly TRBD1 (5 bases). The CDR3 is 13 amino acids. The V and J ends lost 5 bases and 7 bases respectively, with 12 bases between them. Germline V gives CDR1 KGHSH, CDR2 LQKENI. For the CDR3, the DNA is TGTGCCAGCTCAGAGGGGACCATACAGCCCCAGCATTTT. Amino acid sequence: CASSEGTIQPQHF.

The chain's CDR3 is CASSPLPGIIENTIYF. The DNA for the CDR3 is TGTGCCAGCAGTCCCCTCCCCGGGATTATCGAAAACACCATATATTTT. The chain uses TRBV28 and TRBJ1-3; D gene uncertain. Trimming took off 5 bases at V and 6 bases at J, with 20 bases between the two ends. From germline, CDR1 is MDHEN and CDR2 SYDVKM. The CDR3 runs 16 residues.

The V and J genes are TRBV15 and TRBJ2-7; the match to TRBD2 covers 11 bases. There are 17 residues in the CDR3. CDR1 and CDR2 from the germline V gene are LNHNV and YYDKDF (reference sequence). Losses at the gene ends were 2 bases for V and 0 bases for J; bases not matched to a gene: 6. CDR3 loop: CATSRRLAGGNSYEQYF. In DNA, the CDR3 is TGTGCCACCAGCAGAAGGCTAGCGGGAGGAAACTCCTACGAGCAGTACTTC.

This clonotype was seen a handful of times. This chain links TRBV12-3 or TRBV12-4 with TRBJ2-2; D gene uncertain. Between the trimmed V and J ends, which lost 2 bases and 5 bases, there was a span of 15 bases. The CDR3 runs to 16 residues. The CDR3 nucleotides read TGTGCCAGCAGTTTAACCCCGGTCCTCGGAACCGGGGAGCTGTTTTTT. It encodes CASSLTPVLGTGELFF.

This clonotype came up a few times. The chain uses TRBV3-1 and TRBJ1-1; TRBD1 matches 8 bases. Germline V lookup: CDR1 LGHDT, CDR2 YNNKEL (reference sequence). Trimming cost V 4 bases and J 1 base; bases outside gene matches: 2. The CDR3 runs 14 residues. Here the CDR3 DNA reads TGTGCCAGCAGCCCGGGACAGGAGAACACTGAAGCTTTCTTT. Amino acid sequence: CASSPGQENTEAFF.

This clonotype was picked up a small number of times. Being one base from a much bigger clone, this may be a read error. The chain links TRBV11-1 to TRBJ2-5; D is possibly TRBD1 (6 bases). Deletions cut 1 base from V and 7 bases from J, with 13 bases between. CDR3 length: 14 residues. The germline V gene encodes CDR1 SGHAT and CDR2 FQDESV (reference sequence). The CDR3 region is CASSLDRDAVTQYF. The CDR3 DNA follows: TGTGCCAGCAGCTTAGACAGGGACGCGGTGACCCAGTACTTC.

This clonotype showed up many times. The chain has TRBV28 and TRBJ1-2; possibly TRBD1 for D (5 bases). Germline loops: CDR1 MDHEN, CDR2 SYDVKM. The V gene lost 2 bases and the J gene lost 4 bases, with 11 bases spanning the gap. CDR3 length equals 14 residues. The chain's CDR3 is CASSLAGQSYGYTF. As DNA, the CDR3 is TGTGCCAGCAGTTTAGCAGGGCAATCCTATGGCTACACCTTC.

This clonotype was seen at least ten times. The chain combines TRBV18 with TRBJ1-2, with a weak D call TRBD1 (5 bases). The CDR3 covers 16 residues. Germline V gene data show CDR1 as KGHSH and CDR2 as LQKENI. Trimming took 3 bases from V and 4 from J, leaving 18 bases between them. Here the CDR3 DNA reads TGTGCCAGCTCACCCTACCGGGACGTGGAGGGCTATGGCTACACCTTC. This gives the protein CASSPYRDVEGYGYTF.

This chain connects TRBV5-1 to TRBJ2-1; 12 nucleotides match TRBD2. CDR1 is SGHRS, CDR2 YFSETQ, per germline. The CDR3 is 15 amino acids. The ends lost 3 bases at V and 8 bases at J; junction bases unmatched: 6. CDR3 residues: CASSSLAGGNDEQFF. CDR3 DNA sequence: TGCGCCAGCAGCTCCCTAGCGGGAGGGAACGATGAGCAGTTCTTC. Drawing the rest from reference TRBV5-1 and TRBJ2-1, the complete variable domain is KAGVTQTPRYLIKTRGQQVTLSCSPISGHRSVSWYQQTPGQGLQFLFEYFSETQRNKGNFPGRFSGRQFSNSRSEMNVSTLELGDSALYLCASSSLAGGNDEQFFGPGTRLTVL.

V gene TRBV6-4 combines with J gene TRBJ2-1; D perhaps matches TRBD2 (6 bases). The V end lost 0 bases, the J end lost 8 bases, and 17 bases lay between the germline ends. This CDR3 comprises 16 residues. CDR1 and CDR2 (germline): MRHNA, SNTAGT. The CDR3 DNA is TGTGCCAGCAGTGACTCGGGTTGGACTACTATTGATGAGCAGTTCTTC. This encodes CASSDSGWTTIDEQFF.

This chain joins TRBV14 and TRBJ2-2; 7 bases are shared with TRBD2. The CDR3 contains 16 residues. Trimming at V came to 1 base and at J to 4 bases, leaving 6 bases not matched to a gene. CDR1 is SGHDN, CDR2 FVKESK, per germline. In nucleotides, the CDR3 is TGTGCCAGCAGCCAAGGGGGCGGGAGAGTCACCGGGGAGCTGTTTTTT. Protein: CASSQGGGRVTGELFF.

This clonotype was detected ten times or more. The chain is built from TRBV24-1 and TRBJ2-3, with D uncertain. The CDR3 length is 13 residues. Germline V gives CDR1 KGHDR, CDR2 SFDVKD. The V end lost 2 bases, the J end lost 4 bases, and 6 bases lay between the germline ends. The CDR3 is CATSDSVPDTQYF. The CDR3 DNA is TGTGCCACCAGTGATTCGGTCCCAGATACGCAGTATTTT.

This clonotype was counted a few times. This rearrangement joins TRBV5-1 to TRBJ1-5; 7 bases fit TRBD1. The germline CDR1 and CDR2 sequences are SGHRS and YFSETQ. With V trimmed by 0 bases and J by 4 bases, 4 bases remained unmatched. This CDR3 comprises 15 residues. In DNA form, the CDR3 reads TGCGCCAGCAGCTTGGTGGGACAGTCAAATCAGCCCCAGCATTTT. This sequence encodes CASSLVGQSNQPQHF.

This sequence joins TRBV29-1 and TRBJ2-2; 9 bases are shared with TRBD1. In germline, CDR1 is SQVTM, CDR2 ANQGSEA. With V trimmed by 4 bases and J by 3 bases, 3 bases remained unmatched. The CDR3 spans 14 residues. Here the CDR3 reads CSVGGQGHTGELFF. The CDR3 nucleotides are TGCAGCGTTGGGGGACAGGGCCACACCGGGGAGCTGTTTTTT.

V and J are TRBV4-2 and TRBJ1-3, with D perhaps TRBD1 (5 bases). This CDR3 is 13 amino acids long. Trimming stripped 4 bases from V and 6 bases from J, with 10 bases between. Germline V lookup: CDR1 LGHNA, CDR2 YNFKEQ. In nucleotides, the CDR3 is TGTGCCAGCAGCCCCGGGACTTCAAACACCATATATTTT. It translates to CASSPGTSNTIYF.

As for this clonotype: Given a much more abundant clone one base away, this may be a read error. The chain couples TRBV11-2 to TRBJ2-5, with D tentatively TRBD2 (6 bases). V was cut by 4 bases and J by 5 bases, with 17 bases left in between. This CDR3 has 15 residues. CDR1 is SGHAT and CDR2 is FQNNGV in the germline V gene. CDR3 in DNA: TGTGCCAGCAGCTCGGGACGGAGGGAGTCGGAGACCCAGTACTTC. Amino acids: CASSSGRRESETQYF.

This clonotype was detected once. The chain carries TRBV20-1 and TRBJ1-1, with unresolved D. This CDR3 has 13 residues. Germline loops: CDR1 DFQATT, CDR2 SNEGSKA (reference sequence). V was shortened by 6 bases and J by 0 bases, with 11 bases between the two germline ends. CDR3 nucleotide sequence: TGCAGTGCGAAGGACCGATTGAACACTGAAGCTTTCTTT. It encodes CSAKDRLNTEAFF.

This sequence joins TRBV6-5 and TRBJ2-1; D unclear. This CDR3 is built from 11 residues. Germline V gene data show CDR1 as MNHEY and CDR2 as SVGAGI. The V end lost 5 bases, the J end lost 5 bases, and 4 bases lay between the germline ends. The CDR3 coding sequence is TGTGCCAGCAGTACCGACAATGAGCAGTTCTTC. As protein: CASSTDNEQFF.

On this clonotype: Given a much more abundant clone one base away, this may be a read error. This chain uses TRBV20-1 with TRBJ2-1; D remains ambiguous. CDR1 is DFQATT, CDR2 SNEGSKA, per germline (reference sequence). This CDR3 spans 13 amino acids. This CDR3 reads CRARYSSYNEQFF. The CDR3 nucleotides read TGCCGTGCTAGGTATAGCTCCTACAATGAGCAGTTCTTC.

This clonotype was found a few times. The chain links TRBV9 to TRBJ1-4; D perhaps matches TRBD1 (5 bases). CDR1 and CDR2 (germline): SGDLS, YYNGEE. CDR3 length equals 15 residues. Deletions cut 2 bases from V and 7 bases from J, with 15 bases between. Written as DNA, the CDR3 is TGTGCCAGCAGCGTTACAGGCGGGTTAGGTGAAAAACTGTTTTTT. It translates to CASSVTGGLGEKLFF.

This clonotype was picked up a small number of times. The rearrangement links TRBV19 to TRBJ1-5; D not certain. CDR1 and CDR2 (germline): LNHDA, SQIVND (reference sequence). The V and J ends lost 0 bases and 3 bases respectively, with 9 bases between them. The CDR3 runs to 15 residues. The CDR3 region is CASSIDDGFNQPQHF. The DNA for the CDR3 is TGTGCCAGTAGTATAGATGACGGATTCAATCAGCCCCAGCATTTT.

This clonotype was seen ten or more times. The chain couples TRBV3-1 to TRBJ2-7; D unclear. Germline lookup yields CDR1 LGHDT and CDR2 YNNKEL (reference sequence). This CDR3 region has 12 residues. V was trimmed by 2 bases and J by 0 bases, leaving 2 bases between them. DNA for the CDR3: TGTGCCAGCAGCCAAAACTCCTACGAGCAGTACTTC. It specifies CASSQNSYEQYF.

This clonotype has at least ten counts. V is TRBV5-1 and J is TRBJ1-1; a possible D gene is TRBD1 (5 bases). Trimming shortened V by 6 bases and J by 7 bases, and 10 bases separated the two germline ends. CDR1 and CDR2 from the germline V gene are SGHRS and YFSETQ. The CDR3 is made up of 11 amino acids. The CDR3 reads CASTGDSEAFF. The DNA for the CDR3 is TGCGCCAGCACCGGTGACAGTGAAGCTTTCTTT.